These 12 T cell receptor beta chains originate from one sample sequenced in a study of cytomegalovirus exposure and HLA in healthy donors. Primers: 60 Vbeta forward and 13 Jbeta reverse. Profiling relied on immunoSEQ multiplex PCR, and the TCRdb table lists in-frame clones only, not all of them. The sample records 55,000 to 75,000 clones, approximately 78% being singletons. Sequencing was done on a sample of PBMCs. The receptors here all came from a girl aged 10-17 years in good health and CMV-seropositive.

This clone was counted a single time. The rearrangement uses TRBV7-9 and TRBJ1-4, with a possible D match to TRBD1 (6 bases). This CDR3 has 16 amino acids. The germline V gene encodes CDR1 SEHNR and CDR2 FQNEAQ (reference sequence). The germline V and J ends were trimmed by 5 bases and 8 bases, with 21 bases remaining between them. As DNA, the CDR3 is TGTGCCAGCAGCCAGGCCGGGACACAGAACCAAGAAAAACTGTTTTTT. Translation gives CASSQAGTQNQEKLFF.

V usage is TRBV5-1 and J usage is TRBJ2-4; D is unresolved. This CDR3 has 17 amino acids. The V end was cut by 2 bases, the J end by 0 bases, with 15 bases between. Germline V lookup: CDR1 SGHRS, CDR2 YFSETQ. The chain's CDR3 is CASSFLAGRRAKNIQYF. In DNA, the CDR3 is TGCGCCAGCAGCTTCCTGGCAGGCAGACGAGCCAAAAACATTCAGTACTTC.

The chain carries TRBV5-4 and TRBJ2-3; 7 bases match TRBD1. The CDR3 totals 16 residues. Germline CDR1 SGHNT, CDR2 YYREEE (reference sequence). Losses at the gene ends were 4 bases for V and 2 bases for J; bases not matched to a gene: 10. CDR3 sequence reads: CASSLGQGQNTDTQYF. The CDR3, as DNA: TGTGCCAGCAGCCTGGGTCAGGGACAGAACACAGATACGCAGTATTTT.

The chain links TRBV6-5 to TRBJ1-2; 8 nucleotides match TRBD1. Unmatched junction bases numbered 7, after V lost 6 bases and J lost 7 bases. The CDR3 spans 13 residues. The germline V gene encodes CDR1 MNHEY and CDR2 SVGAGI. CDR3 sequence (DNA): TGTGCCAGCAGCACCTCAGGGGGCGCTGGCTACACCTTC. This codes for CASSTSGGAGYTF.

The chain is built from TRBV10-2 and TRBJ2-5; weak D call: TRBD1 (6 bases). Trimming took 5 bases from V and 2 from J, leaving 12 bases between them. CDR1 is WSHSY and CDR2 is SAAADI in the germline V gene. CDR3 length equals 14 residues. CDR3 nucleotides: TGCGCCAGCAGTACTCGGGACATACAAGAGACCCAGTACTTC. This translates into CASSTRDIQETQYF.

This clone has only a few counts. The chain combines TRBV6-5 with TRBJ1-1, with 7 bases lining up with TRBD1. V lost 4 bases to trimming and J lost 7 bases; unmatched junction nucleotides: 3. Germline loops: CDR1 MNHEY, CDR2 SVGAGI. This CDR3 spans 12 amino acids. The CDR3 protein is CASSFRQGEAFF. CDR3 in DNA: TGTGCCAGCAGTTTCCGACAGGGTGAAGCTTTCTTT.

The V gene is TRBV2, the J gene TRBJ2-5; 8 bases match TRBD1. CDR1 and CDR2 (germline): SNHLY, FYNNEI. CDR3 length: 16 amino acids. V lost 4 bases, J lost 0 bases, and 7 bases stayed unmatched. Here the CDR3 reads CASSGSRQGNQETQYF. The CDR3 DNA reads as TGTGCCAGCAGTGGCTCCAGACAGGGGAACCAAGAGACCCAGTACTTC.

This chain links TRBV19 with TRBJ2-7; D ambiguous. The germline CDR1 and CDR2 sequences are LNHDA and SQIVND (reference sequence). The V gene lost 0 bases and the J gene lost 5 bases, with 5 bases spanning the gap. CDR3 length equals 12 residues. This CDR3 reads CASSIDNHEQYF. The CDR3 coding sequence is TGTGCCAGTAGTATAGATAATCACGAGCAGTACTTC.

The chain has TRBV28 and TRBJ1-5, with D hard to call. This CDR3 has 17 residues. With 2 bases removed from V and 1 base from J, the gap between germline ends came to 15 bases. Germline loops: CDR1 MDHEN, CDR2 SYDVKM. The CDR3 DNA sequence: TGTGCCAGCAGTTTAGCCGGAGGGTTGATCAGCAATCAGCCCCAGCATTTT. This codes for CASSLAGGLISNQPQHF.

The J gene is TRBJ1-5, the V gene TRBV9; the D gene is possibly TRBD1 (5 bases). Germline assignment: CDR1 SGDLS and CDR2 YYNGEE. Trimming cost V 4 bases and J 7 bases, with 12 bases left between them. CDR3 size: 13 residues. The CDR3 reads CASSLGGGQPQHF. Here the CDR3 DNA reads TGTGCCAGCAGCCTCGGGGGAGGCCAGCCCCAGCATTTT.

The chain uses TRBV5-6 and TRBJ2-7; TRBD1 is a possible D gene (5 bases). Per germline, CDR1 SGHDT and CDR2 YYEEEE. Trimming cost V 4 bases and J 0 bases, with 14 bases left between them. The CDR3 spans 15 residues. CDR3 sequence reads: CASSRRQISSYEQYF. CDR3 nucleotide sequence: TGTGCCAGCAGCCGGCGACAGATTAGCTCCTACGAGCAGTACTTC.

V gene TRBV7-6 combines with J gene TRBJ2-1; TRBD2 might be the D (6 bases). V was pared by 3 bases and J by 2 bases, with 17 bases between. This CDR3 has 17 residues. Germline assignment: CDR1 SGHVS and CDR2 FNYEAQ. The CDR3 sequence is CASSFSQGRTTYNEQFF. The CDR3 DNA reads TGTGCCAGCAGCTTCTCCCAGGGAAGGACTACCTACAATGAGCAGTTCTTC. Combining the CDR3 with reference TRBV7-6 and TRBJ2-1 gives the whole variable domain GAGVSQSPRYKVTKRGQDVALRCDPISGHVSLYWYRQALGQGPEFLTYFNYEAQQDKSGLPNDRFSAERPEGSISTLTIQRTEQRDSAMYRCASSFSQGRTTYNEQFFGPGTRLTVL.